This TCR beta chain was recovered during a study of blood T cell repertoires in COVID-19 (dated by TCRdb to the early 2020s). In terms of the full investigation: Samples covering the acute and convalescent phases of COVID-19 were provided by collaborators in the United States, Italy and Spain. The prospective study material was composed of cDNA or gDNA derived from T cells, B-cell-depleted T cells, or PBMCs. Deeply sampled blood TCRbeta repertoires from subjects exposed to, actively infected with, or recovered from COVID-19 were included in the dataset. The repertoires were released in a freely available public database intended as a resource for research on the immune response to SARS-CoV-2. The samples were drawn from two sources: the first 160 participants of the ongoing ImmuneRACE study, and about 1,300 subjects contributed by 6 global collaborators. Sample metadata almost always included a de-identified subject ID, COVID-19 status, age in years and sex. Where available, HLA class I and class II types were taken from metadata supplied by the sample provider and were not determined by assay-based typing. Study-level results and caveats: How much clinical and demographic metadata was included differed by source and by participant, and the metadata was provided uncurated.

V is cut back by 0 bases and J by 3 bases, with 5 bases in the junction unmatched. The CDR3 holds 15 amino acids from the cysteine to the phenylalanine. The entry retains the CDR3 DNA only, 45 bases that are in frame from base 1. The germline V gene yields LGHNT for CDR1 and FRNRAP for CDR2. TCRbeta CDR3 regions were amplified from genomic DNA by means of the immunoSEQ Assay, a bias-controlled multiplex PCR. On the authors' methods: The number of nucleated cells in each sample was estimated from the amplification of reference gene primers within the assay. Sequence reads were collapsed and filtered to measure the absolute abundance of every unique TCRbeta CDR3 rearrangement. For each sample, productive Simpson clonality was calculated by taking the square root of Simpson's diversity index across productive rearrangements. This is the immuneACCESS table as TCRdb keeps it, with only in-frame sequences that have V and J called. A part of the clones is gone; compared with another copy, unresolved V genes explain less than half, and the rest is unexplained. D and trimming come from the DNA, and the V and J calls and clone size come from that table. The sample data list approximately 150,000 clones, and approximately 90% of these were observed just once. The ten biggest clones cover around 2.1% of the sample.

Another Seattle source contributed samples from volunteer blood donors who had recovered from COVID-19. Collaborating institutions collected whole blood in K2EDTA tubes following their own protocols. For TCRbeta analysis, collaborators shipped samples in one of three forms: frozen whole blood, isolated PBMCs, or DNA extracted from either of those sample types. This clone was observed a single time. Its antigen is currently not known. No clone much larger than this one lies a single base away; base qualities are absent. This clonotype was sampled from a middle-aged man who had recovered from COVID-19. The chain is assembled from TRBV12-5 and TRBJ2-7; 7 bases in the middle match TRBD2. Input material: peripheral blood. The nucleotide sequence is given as TGTGCTAGTGGTTTGGTATCTAGCGGAATCTACGAGCAGTACTTC. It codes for CASGLVSSGIYEQYF.